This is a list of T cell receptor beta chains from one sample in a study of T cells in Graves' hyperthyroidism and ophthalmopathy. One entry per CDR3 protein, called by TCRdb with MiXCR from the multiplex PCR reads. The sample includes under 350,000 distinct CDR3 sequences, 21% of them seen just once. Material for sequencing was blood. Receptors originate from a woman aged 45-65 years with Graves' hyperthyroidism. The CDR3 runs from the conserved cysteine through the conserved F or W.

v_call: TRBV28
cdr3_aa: CASSFDYNEQFF

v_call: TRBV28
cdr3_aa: CASSLMGPLKNIQYF

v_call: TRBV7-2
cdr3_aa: CASSRNAGYEQYF

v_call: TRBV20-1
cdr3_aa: CSARQGADYEQYF

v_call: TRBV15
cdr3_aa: CATSRGGAGGNEKLFF

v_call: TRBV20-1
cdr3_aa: CSATGTGNTDTQYF

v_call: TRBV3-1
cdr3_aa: CASSQDSEPQHF

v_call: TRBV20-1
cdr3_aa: CSALGTGGSEQYF

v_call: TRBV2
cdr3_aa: CASTERSGTQYF

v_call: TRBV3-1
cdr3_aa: CASSQGSVAKNIQYF

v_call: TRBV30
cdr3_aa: CAWSSGSQYNEQFF

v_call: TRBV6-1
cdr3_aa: CASTRNYGYTF

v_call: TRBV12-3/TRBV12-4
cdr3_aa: CASRVHRDNEQFF

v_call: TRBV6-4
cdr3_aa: CASRNSRSSRAYEQYF

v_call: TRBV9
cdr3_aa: CASSVDGRALNEQFF

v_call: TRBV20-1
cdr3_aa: CSASGSVENIQYF

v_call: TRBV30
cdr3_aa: CAWSGAPGPSPLHF

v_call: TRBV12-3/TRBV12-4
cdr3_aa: CASSLARGTGELFF

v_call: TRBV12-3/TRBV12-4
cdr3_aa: CASSSQGETEAFF

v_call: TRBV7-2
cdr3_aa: CASSLLAGATTDTQCF

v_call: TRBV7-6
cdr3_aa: CASSLSGLAGVNEQYF

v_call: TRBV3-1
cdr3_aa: CASSHRAGEAFF

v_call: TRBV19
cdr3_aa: CASSVQLAGGTETQYF

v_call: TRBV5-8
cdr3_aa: CASSKGQGANEKLFF

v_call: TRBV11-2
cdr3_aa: CASSLGHQRFF

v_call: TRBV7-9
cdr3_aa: CASSLQTGSDEQFF